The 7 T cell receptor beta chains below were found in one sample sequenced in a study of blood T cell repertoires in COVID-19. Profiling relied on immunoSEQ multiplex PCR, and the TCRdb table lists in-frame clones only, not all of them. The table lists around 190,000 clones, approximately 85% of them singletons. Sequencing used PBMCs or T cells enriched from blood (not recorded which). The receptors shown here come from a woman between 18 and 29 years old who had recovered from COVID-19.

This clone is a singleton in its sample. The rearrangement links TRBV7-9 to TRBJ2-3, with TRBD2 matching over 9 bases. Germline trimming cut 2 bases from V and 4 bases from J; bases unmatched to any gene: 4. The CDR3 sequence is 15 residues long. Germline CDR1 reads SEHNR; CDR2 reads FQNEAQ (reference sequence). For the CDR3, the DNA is TGTGCCAGCAGCTTAATAGCGGGAGTAGCAGATACGCAGTATTTT. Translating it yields CASSLIAGVADTQYF.

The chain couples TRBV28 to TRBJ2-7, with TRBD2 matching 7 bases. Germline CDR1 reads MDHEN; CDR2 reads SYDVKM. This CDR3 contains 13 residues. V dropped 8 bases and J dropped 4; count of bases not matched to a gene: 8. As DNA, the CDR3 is TGTGCCAGCCGCCTAGCGGATATATACGAGCAGTACTTC. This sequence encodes CASRLADIYEQYF.

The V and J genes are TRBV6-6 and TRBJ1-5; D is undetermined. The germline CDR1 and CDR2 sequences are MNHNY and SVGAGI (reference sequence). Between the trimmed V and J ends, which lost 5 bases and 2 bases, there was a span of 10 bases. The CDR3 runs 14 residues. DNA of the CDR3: TGTGCCAGCAGTGGTCAGTTCGGCAATCAGCCCCAGCATTTT. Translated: CASSGQFGNQPQHF.

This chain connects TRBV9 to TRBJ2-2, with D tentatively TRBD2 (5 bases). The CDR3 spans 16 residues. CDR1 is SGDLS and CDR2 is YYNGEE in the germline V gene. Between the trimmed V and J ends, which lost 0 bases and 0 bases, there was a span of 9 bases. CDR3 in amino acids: CASSVGTAANTGELFF. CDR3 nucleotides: TGTGCCAGCAGCGTAGGAACAGCGGCGAACACCGGGGAGCTGTTTTTT.

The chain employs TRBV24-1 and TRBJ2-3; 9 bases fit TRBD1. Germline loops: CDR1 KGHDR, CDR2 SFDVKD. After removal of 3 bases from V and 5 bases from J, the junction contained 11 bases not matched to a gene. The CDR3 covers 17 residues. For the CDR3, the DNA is TGTGCCACCAGTGATCGTACGGGACAGGGAGTTGGAGATACGCAGTATTTT. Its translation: CATSDRTGQGVGDTQYF.

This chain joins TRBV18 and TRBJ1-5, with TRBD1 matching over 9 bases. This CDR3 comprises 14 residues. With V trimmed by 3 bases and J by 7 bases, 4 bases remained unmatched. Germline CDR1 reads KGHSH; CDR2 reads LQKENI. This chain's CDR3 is CASSPDRGGQPQHF. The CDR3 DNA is TGTGCCAGCTCACCCGACAGGGGGGGACAGCCCCAGCATTTT.

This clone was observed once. CDR3 nucleotide sequence: TGCGCCAGCAGCTTGGGAAGCGAGGGGGCCTACACCTTC. It yields the protein CASSLGSEGAYTF. The J gene is TRBJ1-2, the V gene TRBV5-1; 7 bases are shared with TRBD1. CDR3 length: 13 residues. Trimming cost V 0 bases and J 10 bases; bases outside gene matches: 6. CDR1 and CDR2 from the germline V gene are SGHRS and YFSETQ.